Below, 13 T cell receptor beta chains from the same sample are listed, as sequenced in a study of blood T cell repertoires in COVID-19. Here immunoSEQ multiplex PCR was the method, and the copy in TCRdb shows in-frame clones only, minus some. Of about 89,000 clones in the sample, more than 80% were seen once. The specimen was peripheral blood. The source of these receptors is a woman older than 75 with acute or convalescent COVID-19.

This chain joins TRBV24-1 and TRBJ2-3; weak D call: TRBD1 (6 bases). Trimming removed 4 bases at V and 5 bases at J, with 6 bases between. The CDR3 contains 12 residues. Germline CDR1 KGHDR, CDR2 SFDVKD. CDR3 nucleotide sequence: TGTGCCACCAGTGACAGGGGAGATACGCAGTATTTT. Amino acid sequence: CATSDRGDTQYF.

This rearrangement joins TRBV3-1 (or the pseudogene TRBV3-2) to TRBJ2-2; 8 bases are shared with TRBD1. The CDR3 contains 15 residues. Germline CDR1 reads LGHDT; CDR2 reads YNNKEL (reference sequence). V trimming: 5 bases; J trimming: 6 bases; junction bases outside the gene matches: 8. In DNA, the CDR3 is TGTGCCAGCAGCTTCCTGGACAGGGCGGCCGGGGAGCTGTTTTTT. This encodes CASSFLDRAAGELFF.

This chain links TRBV5-5 with TRBJ1-1; D might be TRBD1 (6 bases). With 6 bases removed from V and 4 bases from J, the gap between germline ends came to 16 bases. The CDR3 is 14 amino acids. Germline lookup yields CDR1 SGHKS and CDR2 YYEKEE (reference sequence). The CDR3 is CASTIQTGFTEAFF. The DNA of the CDR3 is TGTGCCAGCACCATCCAAACAGGGTTCACTGAAGCTTTCTTT.

CDR3 residues: CASSYSGQGPNQPQHF. CDR3 in DNA: TGTGCCAGCAGTTACTCGGGACAGGGGCCTAATCAGCCCCAGCATTTT. The chain joins TRBV6-6 to TRBJ1-5, with 10 nucleotides matching TRBD1. The CDR3 contains 16 residues. CDR1 and CDR2 (germline): MNHNY, SVGAGI (reference sequence). The trim removed 0 bases at V and 4 bases at J, leaving 3 bases unmatched.

The chain links TRBV7-9 to TRBJ1-4; perhaps TRBD1 as D (5 bases). CDR1 and CDR2 from the germline V gene are SEHNR and FQNEAQ (reference sequence). This CDR3 is built from 13 residues. The germline V and J ends were trimmed by 5 bases and 7 bases, with 11 bases remaining between them. The CDR3 reads CASSPGGSEKLFF. The CDR3, as DNA: TGTGCCAGCAGCCCGGGGGGGAGTGAAAAACTGTTTTTT.

The chain couples TRBV6-2 or TRBV6-3 to TRBJ2-1; D is unresolved. Trimming shortened V by 0 bases and J by 4 bases, and 4 bases separated the two germline ends. Germline assignment: CDR1 MNHEY and CDR2 SVGEGT. CDR3 length equals 13 residues. This CDR3 reads CASSYSRYNEQFF. CDR3 bases: TGTGCCAGCAGTTACTCGAGGTACAATGAGCAGTTCTTC.

This chain uses TRBV27 with TRBJ2-1, with TRBD2 identical over 8 bases. The CDR3 covers 15 residues. Trimming at V came to 5 bases and at J to 5 bases, leaving 8 bases not matched to a gene. Germline V gives CDR1 MNHEY, CDR2 SMNVEV (reference sequence). The CDR3: CASSLSRSGNNEQFF. The CDR3 nucleotides are TGTGCCAGCAGTCTAAGTCGTAGCGGGAACAATGAGCAGTTCTTC.

The chain uses TRBV19 and TRBJ2-1; TRBD2 matches at 10 bases. Germline loops: CDR1 LNHDA, CDR2 SQIVND (reference sequence). The CDR3 consists of 18 residues. J was trimmed by 3 bases and V by 7 bases; bases with no gene match: 15. Written as DNA, the CDR3 is TGTGCCAGTATCGGAGCGGGAGGGCCCAAAAATTTCTACAATGAGCAGTTCTTC. This encodes CASIGAGGPKNFYNEQFF. The full variable domain, in which reference TRBV19 and TRBJ2-1 provide the parts outside the CDR3, is DGGITQSPKYLFRKEGQNVTLSCEQNLNHDAMYWYRQDPGQGLRLIYYSQIVNDFQKGDIAEGYSVSREKKESFPLTVTSAQKNPTAFYLCASIGAGGPKNFYNEQFFGPGTRLTVL.

The gene calls are TRBV5-6 and TRBJ2-5, with TRBD2 matching over 11 bases. Germline loops: CDR1 SGHDT, CDR2 YYEEEE. This CDR3 is 16 amino acids long. Trimming at V came to 0 bases and at J to 9 bases, leaving 10 bases not matched to a gene. The CDR3 reads CASSLVTSGGSVPQYF. The CDR3 nucleotides are TGTGCCAGCAGCTTGGTTACTAGCGGGGGATCAGTGCCCCAGTACTTC.

This chain uses TRBV19 with TRBJ2-1; D not certain. The CDR3 runs to 14 residues. Trimming stripped 10 bases from V and 3 bases from J, with 16 bases between. The V gene's germline CDR1 is LNHDA and CDR2 SQIVND (reference sequence). The CDR3 DNA reads TGTGCCACTCAGGCCCGGCCGGACTACAATGAGCAGTTCTTC. Its protein product is CATQARPDYNEQFF.

The chain carries TRBV19 and TRBJ2-5; 11 bases match TRBD2. V lost 3 bases and J lost 7; bases outside the gene matches: 7. The germline V gene has CDR1 LNHDA and CDR2 SQIVND (reference sequence). This CDR3 spans 15 amino acids. The CDR3 loop reads CASSISGGVRGTQYF. The CDR3 DNA reads TGTGCCAGTAGTATTAGCGGGGGGGTCCGGGGGACCCAGTACTTC. The full variable domain, in which reference TRBV19 and TRBJ2-5 provide the parts outside the CDR3, is DGGITQSPKYLFRKEGQNVTLSCEQNLNHDAMYWYRQDPGQGLRLIYYSQIVNDFQKGDIAEGYSVSREKKESFPLTVTSAQKNPTAFYLCASSISGGVRGTQYFGPGTRLLVL.

The rearrangement uses TRBV2 and TRBJ2-1; 11 bases match TRBD2. The CDR3 length is 17 residues. V shed 1 base, J shed 5 bases, and the junction held 7 bases outside the gene matches. From germline, CDR1 is SNHLY and CDR2 FYNNEI. The CDR3 spells CASSEDGLAGGNNEQFF. CDR3 bases: TGTGCCAGCAGTGAAGACGGCCTAGCGGGGGGAAACAATGAGCAGTTCTTC.

This chain connects TRBV20-1 to TRBJ2-7; 9 nucleotides agree with TRBD1. In germline, CDR1 is DFQATT, CDR2 SNEGSKA (reference sequence). This CDR3 is 14 amino acids long. Trimming removed 3 bases from V and 5 bases from J; junction bases left unmatched: 8. Here the CDR3 reads CSASTGTGPHEQYF. DNA for the CDR3: TGCAGTGCTAGTACCGGGACAGGGCCTCACGAGCAGTACTTC.